This record concerns one TCR beta chain sequence. Antigen specificity is unknown. Germline V gene data show CDR1 as SNHLY and CDR2 as FYNNEI. There are 15 residues in the CDR3. The data belong to a study of T cells in narcolepsy. General observations from the study: Comparing one patient's CSF and blood CD4+ clonotypes highlighted HCRT- and TRIB2-specific autoreactive clonotypes. Healthy controls reportedly lacked the autoreactive clonotypes serially found in patients' blood.

Clones were read by immunoSEQ multiplex PCR, and TCRdb kept only the in-frame ones, dropping some. This table has some 710 clones, about 30% appearing once. The sample was cultured CD8+ T cells from cerebrospinal fluid. This receptor was identified in a human donor with narcolepsy. V is TRBV2 and J is TRBJ2-2; D unresolved. CDR3 DNA: TGTGCGAGCTGTGAAGTGCCAGGGAACACCGGGGAGCTGTTTTTT. Amino acid sequence: CASCEVPGNTGELFF.